This T cell receptor (beta chain) was found in a study of long-term antiretroviral therapy in people with HIV. Study observations and caveats: Whichever time point was examined, clones expanded before ART dominated the repertoire.

CDR1 is SGHRS and CDR2 is YFSETQ in the germline V gene. The CDR3 loop spans 15 amino acids. Trimming took 2 bases from V and 2 from J; bases not matched to a gene: 5. Version v3.0 of the immunoSEQ assay ran at survey level. Sequenced by immunoSEQ multiplex PCR; TCRdb stores in-frame clones only, minus some. This table holds 26,000 or so clones, roughly 87% found once. With regard to this clone: Its target is not known.

The specimen was unsorted PBMCs, collected 2 years after starting antiretroviral therapy. This TCR came from a man aged 45-65 years with HIV. The genes are TRBV5-1 and TRBJ2-3; 7 nucleotides match TRBD1. CDR3 bases: TGCGCCAGCAGCTTACGACAGGGAGACACAGATACGCAGTATTTT. Translation gives CASSLRQGDTDTQYF.